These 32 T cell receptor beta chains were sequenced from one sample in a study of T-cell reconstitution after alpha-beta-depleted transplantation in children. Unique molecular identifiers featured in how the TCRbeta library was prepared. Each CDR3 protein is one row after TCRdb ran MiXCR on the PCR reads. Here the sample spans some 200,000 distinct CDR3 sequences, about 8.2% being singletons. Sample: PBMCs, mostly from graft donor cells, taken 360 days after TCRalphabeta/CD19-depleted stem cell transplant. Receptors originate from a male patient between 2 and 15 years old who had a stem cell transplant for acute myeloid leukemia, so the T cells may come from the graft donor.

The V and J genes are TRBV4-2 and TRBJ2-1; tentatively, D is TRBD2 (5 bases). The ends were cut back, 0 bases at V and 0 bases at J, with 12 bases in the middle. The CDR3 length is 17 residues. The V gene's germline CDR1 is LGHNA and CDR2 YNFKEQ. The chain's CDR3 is CASSQDEPAASYNEQFF. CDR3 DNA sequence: TGTGCCAGCAGCCAAGATGAGCCAGCGGCCTCCTACAATGAGCAGTTCTTC.

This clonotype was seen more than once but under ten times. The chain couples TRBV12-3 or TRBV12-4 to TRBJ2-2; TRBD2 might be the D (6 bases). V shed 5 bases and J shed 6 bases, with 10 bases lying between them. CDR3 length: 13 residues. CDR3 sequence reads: CASSLGGPGELFF. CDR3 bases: TGTGCCAGCAGTCTAGGAGGGCCCGGGGAGCTGTTTTTT.

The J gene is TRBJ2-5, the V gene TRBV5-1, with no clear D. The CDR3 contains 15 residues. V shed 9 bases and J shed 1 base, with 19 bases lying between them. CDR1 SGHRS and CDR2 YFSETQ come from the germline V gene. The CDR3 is CATAQGHGVQETQYF. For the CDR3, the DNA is TGCGCCACAGCACAAGGGCATGGGGTCCAAGAGACCCAGTACTTC.

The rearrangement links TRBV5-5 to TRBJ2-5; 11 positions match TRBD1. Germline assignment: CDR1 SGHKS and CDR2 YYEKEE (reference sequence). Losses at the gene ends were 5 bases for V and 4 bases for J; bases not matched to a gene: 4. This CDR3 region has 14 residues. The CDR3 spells CASRRTGGGETQYF. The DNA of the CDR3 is TGTGCCAGCAGACGGACAGGGGGCGGAGAGACCCAGTACTTC.

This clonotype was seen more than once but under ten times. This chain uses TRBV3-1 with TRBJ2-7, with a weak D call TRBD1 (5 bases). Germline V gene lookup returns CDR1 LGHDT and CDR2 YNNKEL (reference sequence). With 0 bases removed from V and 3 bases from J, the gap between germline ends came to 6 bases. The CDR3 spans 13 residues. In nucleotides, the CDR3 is TGTGCCAGCAGCCAAGAAGGGGTCTACGAGCAGTACGTC. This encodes CASSQEGVYEQYV.

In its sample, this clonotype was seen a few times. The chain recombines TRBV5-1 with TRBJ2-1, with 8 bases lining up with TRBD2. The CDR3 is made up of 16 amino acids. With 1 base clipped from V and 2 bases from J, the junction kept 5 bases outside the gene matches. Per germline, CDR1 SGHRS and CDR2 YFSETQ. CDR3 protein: CASSLSTGGTYNEQFF. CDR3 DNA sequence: TGCGCCAGCAGCTTGAGTACGGGGGGGACCTACAATGAGCAGTTCTTC.

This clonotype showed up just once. The CDR3 region is CASSPGTGPLDEKLFF. The DNA of the CDR3 is TGTGCCAGCTCACCAGGGACAGGCCCACTTGATGAAAAACTGTTTTTT. This chain joins TRBV18 and TRBJ1-4; 8 bases align to TRBD1. This CDR3 is built from 16 residues. Germline assignment: CDR1 KGHSH and CDR2 LQKENI. V dropped 2 bases and J dropped 6; count of bases not matched to a gene: 8. Full variable domain (rest looked up from reference TRBV18 and TRBJ1-4): NAGVMQNPRHLVRRRGQEARLRCSPMKGHSHVYWYRQLPEEGLKFMVYLQKENIIDESGMPKERFSAEFPKEGPSILRIQQVVRGDSAAYFCASSPGTGPLDEKLFFGSGTQLSVL.

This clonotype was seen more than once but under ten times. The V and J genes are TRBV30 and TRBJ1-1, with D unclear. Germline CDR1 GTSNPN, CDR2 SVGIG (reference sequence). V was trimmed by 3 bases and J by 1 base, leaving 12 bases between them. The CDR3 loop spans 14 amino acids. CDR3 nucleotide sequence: TGTGCCTGGAGCCGGAATCTCCAGAACACTGAAGCTTTCTTT. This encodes CAWSRNLQNTEAFF.

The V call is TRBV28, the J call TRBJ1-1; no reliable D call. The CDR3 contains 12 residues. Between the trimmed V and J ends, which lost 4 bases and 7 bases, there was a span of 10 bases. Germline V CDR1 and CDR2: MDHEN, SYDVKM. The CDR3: CASSYNGVEAFF. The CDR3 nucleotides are TGTGCCAGCAGTTATAACGGGGTTGAAGCTTTCTTT.

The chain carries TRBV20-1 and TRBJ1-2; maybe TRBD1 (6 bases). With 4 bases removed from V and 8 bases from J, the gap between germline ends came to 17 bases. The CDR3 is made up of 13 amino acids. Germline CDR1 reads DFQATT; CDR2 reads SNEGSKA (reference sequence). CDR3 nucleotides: TGCAGTGCTAAAGATGGGGGGCGCGGGGGCTACACCTTC. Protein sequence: CSAKDGGRGGYTF.

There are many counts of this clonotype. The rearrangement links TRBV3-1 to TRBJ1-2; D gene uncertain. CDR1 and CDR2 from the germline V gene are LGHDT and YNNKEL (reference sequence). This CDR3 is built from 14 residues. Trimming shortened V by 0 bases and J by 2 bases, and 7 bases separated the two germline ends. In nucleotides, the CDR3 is TGTGCCAGCAGCCAAGATATGGGGAACTATGGCTACACCTTC. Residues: CASSQDMGNYGYTF.

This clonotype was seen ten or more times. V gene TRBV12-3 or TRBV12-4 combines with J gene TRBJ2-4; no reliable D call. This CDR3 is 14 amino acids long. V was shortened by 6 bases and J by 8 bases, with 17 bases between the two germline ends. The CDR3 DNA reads TGTGCCAGCAGCCGCGAGCATAGGGCTGACATTCAGTACTTC. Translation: CASSREHRADIQYF.

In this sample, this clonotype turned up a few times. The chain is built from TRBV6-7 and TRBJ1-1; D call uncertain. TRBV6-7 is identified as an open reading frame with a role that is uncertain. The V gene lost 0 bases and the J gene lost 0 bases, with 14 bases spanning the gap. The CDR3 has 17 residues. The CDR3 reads CASSYSQRWRLNTEAFF. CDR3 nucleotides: TGTGCCAGCAGTTACTCTCAGCGTTGGAGATTGAACACTGAAGCTTTCTTT.

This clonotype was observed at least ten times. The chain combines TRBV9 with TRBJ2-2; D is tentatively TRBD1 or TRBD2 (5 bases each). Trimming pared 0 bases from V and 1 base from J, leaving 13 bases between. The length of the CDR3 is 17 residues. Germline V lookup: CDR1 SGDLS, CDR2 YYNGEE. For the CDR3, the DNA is TGTGCCAGCAGCGTAGCAGGCGGGCAGGGGAACACCGGGGAGCTGTTTTTT. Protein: CASSVAGGQGNTGELFF.

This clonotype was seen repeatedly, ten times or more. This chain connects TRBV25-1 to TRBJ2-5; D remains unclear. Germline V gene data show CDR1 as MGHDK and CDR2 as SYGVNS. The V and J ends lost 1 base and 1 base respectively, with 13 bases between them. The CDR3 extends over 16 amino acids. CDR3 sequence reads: CASSEFASLGQETQYF. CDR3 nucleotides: TGTGCCAGCAGTGAATTTGCCAGCCTGGGCCAAGAGACCCAGTACTTC.

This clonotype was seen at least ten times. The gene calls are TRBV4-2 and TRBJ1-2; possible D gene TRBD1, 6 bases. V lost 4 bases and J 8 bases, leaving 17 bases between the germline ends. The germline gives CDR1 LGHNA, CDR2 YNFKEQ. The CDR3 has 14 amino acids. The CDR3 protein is CASSPRGKYLGYTF. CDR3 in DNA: TGTGCCAGCAGCCCTAGGGGGAAGTATTTAGGCTACACCTTC.

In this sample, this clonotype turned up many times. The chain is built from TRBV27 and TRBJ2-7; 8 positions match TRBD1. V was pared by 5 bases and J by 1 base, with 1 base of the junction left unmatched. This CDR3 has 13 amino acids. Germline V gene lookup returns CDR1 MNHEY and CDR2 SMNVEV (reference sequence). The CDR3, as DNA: TGTGCCAGCAGTCGACAGGGGTCCTACGAGCAGTACTTC. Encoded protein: CASSRQGSYEQYF.

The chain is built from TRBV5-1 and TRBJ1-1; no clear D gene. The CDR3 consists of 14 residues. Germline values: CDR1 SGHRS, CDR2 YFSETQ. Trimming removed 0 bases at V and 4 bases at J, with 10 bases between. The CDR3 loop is CASSLVTSSTEAFF. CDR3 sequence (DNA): TGCGCCAGCAGCTTGGTCACGTCGAGCACTGAAGCTTTCTTT.

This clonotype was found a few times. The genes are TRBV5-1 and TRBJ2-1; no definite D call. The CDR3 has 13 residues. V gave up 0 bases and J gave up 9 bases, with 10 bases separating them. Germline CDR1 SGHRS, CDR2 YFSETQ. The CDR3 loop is CASSLGISGEQFF. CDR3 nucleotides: TGCGCCAGCAGCTTGGGAATATCCGGTGAGCAGTTCTTC.

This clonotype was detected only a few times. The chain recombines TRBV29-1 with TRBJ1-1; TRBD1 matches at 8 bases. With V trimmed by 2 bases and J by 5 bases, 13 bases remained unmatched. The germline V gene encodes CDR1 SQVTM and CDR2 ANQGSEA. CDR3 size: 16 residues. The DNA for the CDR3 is TGCAGCGTTGAACAGGGGGCGCTCGGAAGGTCAACTGAAGCTTTCTTT. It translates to CSVEQGALGRSTEAFF.

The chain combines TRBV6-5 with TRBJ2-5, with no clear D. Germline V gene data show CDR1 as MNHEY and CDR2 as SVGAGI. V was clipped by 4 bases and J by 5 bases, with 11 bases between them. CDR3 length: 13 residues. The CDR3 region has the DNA TGTGCCAGCAGTTTCCGGTGGTCGGAGACCCAGTACTTC. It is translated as CASSFRWSETQYF.

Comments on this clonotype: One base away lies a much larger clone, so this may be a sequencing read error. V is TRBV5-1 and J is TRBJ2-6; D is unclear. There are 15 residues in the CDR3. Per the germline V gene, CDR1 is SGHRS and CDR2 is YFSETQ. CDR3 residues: CASSLHLSGTNVLTF. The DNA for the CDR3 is TGCGCCAGCAGCTTGCATCTCTCTGGGACCAACGTCCTGACTTTC.

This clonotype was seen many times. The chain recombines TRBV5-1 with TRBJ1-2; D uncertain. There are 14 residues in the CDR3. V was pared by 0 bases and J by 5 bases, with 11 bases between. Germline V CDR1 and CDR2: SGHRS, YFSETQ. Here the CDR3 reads CASSLDVPPYGYTF. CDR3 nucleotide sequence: TGCGCCAGCAGCTTGGATGTGCCACCTTATGGCTACACCTTC. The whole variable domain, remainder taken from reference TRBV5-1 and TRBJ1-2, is KAGVTQTPRYLIKTRGQQVTLSCSPISGHRSVSWYQQTPGQGLQFLFEYFSETQRNKGNFPGRFSGRQFSNSRSEMNVSTLELGDSALYLCASSLDVPPYGYTFGSGTRLTVV.

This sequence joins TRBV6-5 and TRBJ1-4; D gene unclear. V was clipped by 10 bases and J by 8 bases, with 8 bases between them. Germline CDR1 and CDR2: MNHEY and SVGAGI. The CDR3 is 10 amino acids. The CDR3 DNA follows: TGTGCCACCTTTCGGGAAAAACTGTTTTTT. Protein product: CATFREKLFF.

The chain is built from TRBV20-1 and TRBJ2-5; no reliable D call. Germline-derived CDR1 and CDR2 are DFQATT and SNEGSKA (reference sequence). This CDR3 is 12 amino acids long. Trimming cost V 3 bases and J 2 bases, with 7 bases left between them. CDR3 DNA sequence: TGCAGTGCTAGGACCAAACAAGAGACCCAGTACTTC. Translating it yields CSARTKQETQYF.

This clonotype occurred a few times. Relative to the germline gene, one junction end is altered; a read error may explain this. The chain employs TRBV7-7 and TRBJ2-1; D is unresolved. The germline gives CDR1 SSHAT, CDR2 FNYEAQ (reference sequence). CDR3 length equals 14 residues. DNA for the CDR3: TGTGCTAGCAGCTTAGGTTCCGGTGACAATGAGCAGTTCTTC. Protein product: CASSLGSGDNEQFF.

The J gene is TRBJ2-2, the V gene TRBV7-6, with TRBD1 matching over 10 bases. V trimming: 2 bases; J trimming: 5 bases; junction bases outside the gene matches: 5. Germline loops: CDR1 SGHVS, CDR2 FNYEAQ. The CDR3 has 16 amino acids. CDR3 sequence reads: CASSLRGQGTTGELFF. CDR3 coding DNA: TGTGCCAGCAGCTTAAGGGGACAGGGGACGACCGGGGAGCTGTTTTTT.

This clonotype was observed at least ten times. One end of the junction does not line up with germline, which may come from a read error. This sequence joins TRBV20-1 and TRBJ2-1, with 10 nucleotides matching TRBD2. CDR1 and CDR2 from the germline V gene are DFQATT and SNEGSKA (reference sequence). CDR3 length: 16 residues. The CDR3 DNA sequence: TGCAGTGCCAGAGCGCCTAGCGGGAGCTCCTACAATGAGCAGTTCTTC. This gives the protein CSARAPSGSSYNEQFF.

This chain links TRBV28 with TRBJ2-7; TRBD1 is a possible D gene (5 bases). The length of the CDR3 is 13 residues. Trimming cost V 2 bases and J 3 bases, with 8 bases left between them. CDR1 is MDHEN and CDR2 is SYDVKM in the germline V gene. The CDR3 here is CASSLRGFYEQYV. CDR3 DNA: TGTGCCAGCAGTTTAAGGGGCTTCTACGAGCAGTACGTC.

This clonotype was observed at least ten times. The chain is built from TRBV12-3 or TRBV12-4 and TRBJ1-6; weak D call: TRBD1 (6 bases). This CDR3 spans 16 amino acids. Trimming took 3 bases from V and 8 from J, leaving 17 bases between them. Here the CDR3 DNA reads TGTGCCAGCAGTTTGGGCTTCCGAGGGGGGGATTCACCCCTCCACTTT. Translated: CASSLGFRGGDSPLHF.

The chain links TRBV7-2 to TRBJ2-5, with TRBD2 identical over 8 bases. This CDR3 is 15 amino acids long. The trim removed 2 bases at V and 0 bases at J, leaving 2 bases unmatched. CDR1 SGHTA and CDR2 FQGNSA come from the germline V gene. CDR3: CASSLRAGDQETQYF. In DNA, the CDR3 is TGTGCCAGCAGCTTACGAGCGGGGGACCAAGAGACCCAGTACTTC.

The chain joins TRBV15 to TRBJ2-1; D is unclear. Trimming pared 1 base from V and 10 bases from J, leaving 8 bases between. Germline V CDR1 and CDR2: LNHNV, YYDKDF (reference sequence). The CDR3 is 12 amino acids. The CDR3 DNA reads TGTGCCACCAGCAGAGGTCTCGGGGAGCAGTTCTTC. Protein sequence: CATSRGLGEQFF.